A selection of T cell receptor beta chains follows, all from one sample in a study of T cells in Graves' hyperthyroidism and ophthalmopathy. TCRdb redid the calling of the multiplex PCR reads with MiXCR, one entry per CDR3 protein. The repertoire holds about 420,000 distinct CDR3 sequences, approximately 15% seen once, with 13% to 15% in the top ten. Sequencing used blood. These receptor sequences come from a woman aged 18-29 years with Graves' hyperthyroidism. Each CDR3 is given with its conserved first and last residue. A D gene is named only where the DNA matches it firmly. Size is omitted from some rows. Given values are once, few, many or a class for expanded clones.

D: TRBD1
J: TRBJ2-4
length: 14
V: TRBV5-6
size: .
DNA: TGTGCCAGCAGTTCGACAGGGGCACCATTCCTTCAGTACTTC
CDR3: CASSSTGAPFLQYF

D: .
J: TRBJ2-7
length: 14
V: TRBV28
size: many
DNA: TGTGCCAGCAGTTCAGCCTTTGGGAGATACGAGCAGTACTTC
CDR3: CASSSAFGRYEQYF

D: .
J: TRBJ2-1
length: 17
V: TRBV20-1
size: many
DNA: TGCAGTGCTAGGGTCTCATGGGCGGGGAACTCCTACAATGAGCAGTTCTTC
CDR3: CSARVSWAGNSYNEQFF

D: TRBD2
J: TRBJ2-1
length: 15
V: TRBV3-1
size: many
DNA: TGTGCCAGCACCCTACGGGCGGGGGGACCTAATATTCAGTTCTTC
CDR3: CASTLRAGGPNIQFF

D: .
J: TRBJ1-4
length: 15
V: TRBV5-1
size: .
DNA: TGCGCCAGCAGCGACCCGGATGAGGGAGATGAAAAACTGTTTTTT
CDR3: CASSDPDEGDEKLFF

D: .
J: TRBJ2-7
length: 14
V: TRBV20-1
size: many
DNA: TGCAGTGTTCCGGGACAGCGGGCGGGTTACGAGCAGTACTTC
CDR3: CSVPGQRAGYEQYF

D: .
J: TRBJ1-1
length: 16
V: TRBV4-1
size: .
DNA: TGCGCCAGCAGCCAAGTTTCCATCAGGGGTAACACTGAAGCTTTCTTT
CDR3: CASSQVSIRGNTEAFF

D: .
J: TRBJ2-1
length: 16
V: TRBV7-8
size: many
DNA: TGTGCCAGCAGCGCCTACTTAATAAGTACGGGCGATGAGCAGTTCTTC
CDR3: CASSAYLISTGDEQFF

D: .
J: TRBJ1-5
length: 13
V: TRBV6-2/TRBV6-3
size: few
DNA: TGTGCCAGCAGTTACGTAGGTGGAGTGACCCAGCATTTT
CDR3: CASSYVGGVTQHF

D: .
J: TRBJ2-6
length: 14
V: TRBV28
size: few
DNA: TGTGCCAGCAGCCATGACGCTGGGGCCAACGTCCTGACTTTC
CDR3: CASSHDAGANVLTF

D: TRBD1
J: TRBJ2-7
length: 15
V: TRBV24-1
size: many
DNA: TGTGCCACCAGTGAACAGGGGGCGAAACAGAACGAGCAGTACTTC
CDR3: CATSEQGAKQNEQYF

D: .
J: TRBJ2-7
length: 16
V: TRBV5-1
size: many
DNA: TGCGCCAGCAGATGGGAGGAATCATCGGGGTACTACGAGCAGTACTTC
CDR3: CASRWEESSGYYEQYF